This paragraph covers one T cell receptor (beta chain) sequence. Which antigen it targets is not known. No qualities accompany the bases; no much larger clone lies one base away. This sample is drawn from a study of cytomegalovirus exposure and HLA in healthy donors (dated by TCRdb to 2017 to 2019). Concerning the study at large: The 650 to 800 repertoires of the first cohort and the roughly 120 validation repertoires were produced on the same platform, according to a later analysis. A separate validation cohort of over 95 different subjects was used in addition to the approximately 700-subject first cohort. The study combined high-throughput TCR immunosequencing, statistical association of individual TCRs with disease status, and machine learning to predict cytomegalovirus infection status. The study aimed to test whether cataloging public T cell receptors could reveal signatures of past pathogen exposure.

General study outcomes and caveats: In vitro tests confirmed that a few of the cytomegalovirus-associated TCR beta chains recognize cytomegalovirus antigens. In both the original and validation cohorts, the classifier was reported to diagnose cytomegalovirus status with high specificity and sensitivity. Of the cluster scores, about 94% were above 0 in a later analysis, which found that TCRs clustered in the first cohort also tended to co-occur in the 90 to 150 validation repertoires. Most TCR sequences were observed very rarely across donors, whereas some public TCRs were present in many individuals. In the study, approximately 150 TCR beta chains were listed as associated with cytomegalovirus. All 120 repertoires were used to score co-occurrence in the validation cohort in a later analysis, because that analysis had no HLA typing for the cohort. It was suggested by the authors that the approach could potentially be generalized to other disease states and immunological phenotypes.

Donors formed part of the validation cohort, which comprised over a hundred subjects and was distinct from the first cohort of some 700 subjects. Library preparation was by the immunoSEQ multiplex PCR assay. In the authors' own workflow: A statistical classification framework was built to diagnose cytomegalovirus status from the catalog of TCR beta chain sequences. TCRdb carries this immuneACCESS record with in-frame sequences only. Its versions omit some clonotypes, under half of them owing to an unresolved V gene in the studies checked, with the rest unexplained. V and J calls plus clone size are reproduced from that table; the DNA served to infer D and trimming. This sample lists roughly 300,000 clones; 70% to 90% were detected once. Of the sample, more than 0.8% is held by the ten largest clones. Measured from the cysteine to the phenylalanine, the CDR3 is 13 residues long. Only the CDR3 region is kept as DNA, spanning 39 bases read in frame from base 1. The germline V gene (reference sequence) supplies CDR1 MNHEY and CDR2 SMNVEV. V is pared back by 5 bases and J by 8 bases, with 15 bases lying between the germline termini.

The rearrangement joined TRBV27 to TRBJ1-2; there is no confident call for the D gene. Input material: PBMCs. The receptor comes from a woman under 30 in good health and CMV-seronegative. The CDR3 protein: CASSPSGSEGYTF. The DNA is as follows: TGTGCCAGCAGTCCTTCGGGTTCTGAGGGCTACACCTTC.